This T cell receptor beta chain is drawn from a study of T cells after yellow fever vaccination. At the level of the study: Those fractions that held only low numbers of cells were prepared using the SMART-Seq v4 Ultra Low Input RNA kit.

Broader study findings: After the booster, roughly 96% of CD4 and 88% of CD8 primary-response clones were re-detected.

The CDR3 extends over 16 amino acids. V was pared by 7 bases and J by 3 bases, with 10 bases of the junction left unmatched. CDR1 SGHTA and CDR2 FQGNSA come from the germline V gene. A process of 5'RACE template switching, which added a universal primer site and UMIs, was used to make TCR cDNA. TCRdb ran MiXCR on the 5' RACE reads and lists one entry per CDR3 protein. Among approximately 550,000 distinct CDR3 sequences listed, about 19% were seen once. With regard to this clonotype: Antigen unknown.

The rearrangement uses TRBV7-2 and TRBJ2-7; 12 bases match TRBD2. The sequencing used PBMCs, collected 15 days after the yellow fever booster vaccination. This receptor was obtained from a man aged 25 to 40 who received the YFV17D yellow fever vaccine. Here the CDR3 reads CASTLVMTSGSYEQYF. The CDR3 DNA follows: TGTGCCAGCACCCTAGTGATGACTAGCGGGAGCTACGAGCAGTACTTC. Full variable domain (remainder filled in from reference TRBV7-2 and TRBJ2-7): GAGVSQSPSNKVTEKGKDVELRCDPISGHTALYWYRQSLGQGLEFLIYFQGNSAPDKSGLPSDRFSAERTGGSVSTLTIQRTQQEDSAVYLCASTLVMTSGSYEQYFGPGTRLTVT.